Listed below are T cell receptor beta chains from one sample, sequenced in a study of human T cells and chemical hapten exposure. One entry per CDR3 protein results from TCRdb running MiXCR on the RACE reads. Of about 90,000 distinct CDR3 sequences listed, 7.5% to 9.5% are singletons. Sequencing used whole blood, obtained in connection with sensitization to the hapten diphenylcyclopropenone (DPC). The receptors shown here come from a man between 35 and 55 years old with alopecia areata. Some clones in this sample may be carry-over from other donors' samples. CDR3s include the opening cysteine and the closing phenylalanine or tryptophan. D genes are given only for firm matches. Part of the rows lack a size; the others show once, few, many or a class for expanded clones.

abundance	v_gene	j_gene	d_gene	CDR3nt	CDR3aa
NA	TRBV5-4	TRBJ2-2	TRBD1	TGTGCCAGCAGAAACCCCGGGGACAGGGTCCCCGGGGAGCTGTTTTTT	CASRNPGDRVPGELFF
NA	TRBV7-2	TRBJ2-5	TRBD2	TGTGCCAGCAGTCGGACTAGCGGGGGCCAAGAGACCCAGTACTTC	CASSRTSGGQETQYF
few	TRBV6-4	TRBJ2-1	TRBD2	TGTGCCAGCATTGACCGGGGACTAGCGGGAGGATACAATGAGCAGTTCTTC	CASIDRGLAGGYNEQFF
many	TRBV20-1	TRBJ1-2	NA	TGCAGTGCTAGACCTGCCGGGACGCCAGCTAACTATGGCTACACCTTC	CSARPAGTPANYGYTF
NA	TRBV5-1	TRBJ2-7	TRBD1	TGCGCCAGCAGCCGGACAGGGGACGTGGGCGAGCAGTACTTC	CASSRTGDVGEQYF
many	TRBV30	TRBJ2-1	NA	TGTGCCTGGAGCCCGACTAGGGATTTAGGGGAGCAGTTCTTC	CAWSPTRDLGEQFF
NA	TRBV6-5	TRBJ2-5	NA	TGTGCCAGCAGTTCGCAGGGGTTCCGGCGAGAGACCCAGTACTTC	CASSSQGFRRETQYF
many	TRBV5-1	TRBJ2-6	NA	TGCGCCAGCAGCACCAGTCTTTCTGGGGCCAACGTCCTGACTTTC	CASSTSLSGANVLTF
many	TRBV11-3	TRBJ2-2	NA	TGTGCCAGCAGCTCCGCCGGGCTATCGGCCGGGGAGCTGTTTTTT	CASSSAGLSAGELFF
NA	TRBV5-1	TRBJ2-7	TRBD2	TGCGCCAGCAGCTTGGTCCTAGCGGGAGACTACGAGCAGTACTTC	CASSLVLAGDYEQYF
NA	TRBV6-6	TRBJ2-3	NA	TGTGCCAGCAGTTTTCCCGTGGGCGCAGATACGCAGTATTTT	CASSFPVGADTQYF
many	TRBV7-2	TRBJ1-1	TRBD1	TGTGCCAGCAGCTCCCGACAGGGAGGCACTGAAGCTTTCTTT	CASSSRQGGTEAFF
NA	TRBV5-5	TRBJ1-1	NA	TGTGCCAGCAGCCTGACAGTGACCTGGGGCACTGAAGCTTTCTTT	CASSLTVTWGTEAFF
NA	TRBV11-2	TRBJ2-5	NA	TGTGCCAGCAGCTTCGGACTCCAAGAGACCCAGTACTTC	CASSFGLQETQYF
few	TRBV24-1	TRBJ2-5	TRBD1	TGTGCCACCAGTGACGCGGGACAGGGGCGAGGGGAGACCCAGTACTTC	CATSDAGQGRGETQYF
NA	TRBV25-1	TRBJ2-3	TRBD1	TGTGCCAGCAGTGACGGGACAGGGCCCACAGATACGCAGTATTTT	CASSDGTGPTDTQYF
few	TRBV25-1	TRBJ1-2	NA	TGTGCCAGCAGTGACCTATCCCAGGGATACTATGGCTACACCTTC	CASSDLSQGYYGYTF
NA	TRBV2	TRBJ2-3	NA	TGTGCCAGCAGTGAGTCGGCAGGGATGAACACAGATACGCAGTATTTT	CASSESAGMNTDTQYF
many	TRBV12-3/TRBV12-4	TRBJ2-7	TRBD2	TGTGCCAGCAGTCTCCTCCCCGGCGGGAGGCCCGAGCAGTACTTC	CASSLLPGGRPEQYF
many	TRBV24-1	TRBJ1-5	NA	TGTGCCACCAGTTTCAAGTCGTATCAGCCCCAGCATTTT	CATSFKSYQPQHF
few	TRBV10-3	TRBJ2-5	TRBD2	TGTGCCACTTCGGGACTAGCGGAAACCCAAGAGACCCAGTACTTC	CATSGLAETQETQYF
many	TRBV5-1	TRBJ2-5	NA	TGCGCCAGCAGCCTTCGGGGGAAAGAGACCCAGTACTTC	CASSLRGKETQYF
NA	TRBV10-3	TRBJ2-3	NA	TGTGCCATCAGTGAGCGACCGGGACAACTCACAGATACGCAGTATTTT	CAISERPGQLTDTQYF
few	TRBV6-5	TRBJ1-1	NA	TGTGCCAGCACCCCGTCAAGGGGTCAGAAGTCTGCTGAAGCTTTCTTT	CASTPSRGQKSAEAFF